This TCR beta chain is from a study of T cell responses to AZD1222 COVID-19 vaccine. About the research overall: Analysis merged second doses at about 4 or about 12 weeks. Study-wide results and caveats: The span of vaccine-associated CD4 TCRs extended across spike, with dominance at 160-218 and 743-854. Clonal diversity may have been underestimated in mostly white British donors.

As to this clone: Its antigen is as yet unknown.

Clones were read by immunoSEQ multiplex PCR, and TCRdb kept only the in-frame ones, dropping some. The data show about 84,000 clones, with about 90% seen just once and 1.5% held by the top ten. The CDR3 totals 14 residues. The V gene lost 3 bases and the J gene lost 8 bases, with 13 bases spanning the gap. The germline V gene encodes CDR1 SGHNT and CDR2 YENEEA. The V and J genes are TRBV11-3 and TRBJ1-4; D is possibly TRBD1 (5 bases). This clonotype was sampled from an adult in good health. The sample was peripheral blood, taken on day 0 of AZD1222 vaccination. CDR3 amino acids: CASSLRQGGEKLFF. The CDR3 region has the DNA TGTGCCAGCAGCTTGCGTCAGGGTGGAGAAAAACTGTTTTTT.